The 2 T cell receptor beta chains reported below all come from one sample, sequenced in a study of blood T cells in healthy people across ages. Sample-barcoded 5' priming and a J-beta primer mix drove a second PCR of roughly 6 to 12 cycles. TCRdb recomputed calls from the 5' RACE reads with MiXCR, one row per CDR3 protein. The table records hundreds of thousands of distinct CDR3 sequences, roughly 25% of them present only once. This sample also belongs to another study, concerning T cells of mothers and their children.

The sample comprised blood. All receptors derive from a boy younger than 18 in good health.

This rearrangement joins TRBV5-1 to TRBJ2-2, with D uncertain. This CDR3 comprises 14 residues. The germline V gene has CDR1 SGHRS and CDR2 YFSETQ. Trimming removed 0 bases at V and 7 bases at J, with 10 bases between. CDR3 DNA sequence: TGCGCCAGCAGCTTGGACGGACCTCTCGGGGAGCTGTTTTTT. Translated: CASSLDGPLGELFF.

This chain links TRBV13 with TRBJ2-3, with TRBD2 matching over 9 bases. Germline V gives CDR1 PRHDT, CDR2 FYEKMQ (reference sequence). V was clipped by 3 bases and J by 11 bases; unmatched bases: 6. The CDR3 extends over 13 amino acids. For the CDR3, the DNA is TGTGCCAGCAGCTTGAATAGCGGGGGCGAGCAGTATTTT. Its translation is CASSLNSGGEQYF.